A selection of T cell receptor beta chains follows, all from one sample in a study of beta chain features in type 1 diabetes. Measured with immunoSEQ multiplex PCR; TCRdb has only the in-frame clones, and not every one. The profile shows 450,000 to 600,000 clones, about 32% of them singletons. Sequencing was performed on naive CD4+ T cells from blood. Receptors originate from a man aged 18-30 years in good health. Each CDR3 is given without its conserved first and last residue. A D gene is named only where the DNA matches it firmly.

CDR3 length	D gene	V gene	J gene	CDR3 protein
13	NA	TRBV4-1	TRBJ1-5	ASSPLKGMGQPQH
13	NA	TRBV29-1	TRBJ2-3	SVEDPKRSTDTQY
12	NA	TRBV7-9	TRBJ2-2	ASSPRSNTGELF
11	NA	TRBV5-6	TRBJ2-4	ASSLWSAYIQY
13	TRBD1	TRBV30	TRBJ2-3	AWGTGTGVSDTQY
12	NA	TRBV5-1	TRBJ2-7	ASSLGPAGYEQY
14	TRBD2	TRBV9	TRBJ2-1	ASSAHSGRVNNEQF
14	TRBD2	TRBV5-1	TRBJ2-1	ASSRGGLAGLNEQF
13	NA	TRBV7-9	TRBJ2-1	ASSLLPLGEWEQF
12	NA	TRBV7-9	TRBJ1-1	ASREEGRSTEAF
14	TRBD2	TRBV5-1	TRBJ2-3	ASSFPLAGGADTQY
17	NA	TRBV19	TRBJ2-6	ASSMTYRASGPGANVLT
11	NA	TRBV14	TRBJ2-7	ASSQGISYEQY
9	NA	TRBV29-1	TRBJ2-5	SVPAQETQY
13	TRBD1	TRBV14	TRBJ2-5	ASSLTTGSVETQY
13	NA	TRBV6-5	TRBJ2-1	ASSATGNSYNEQF
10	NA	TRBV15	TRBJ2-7	ATSRDSGILL
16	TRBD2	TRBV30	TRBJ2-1	AWSGLAGGNAAYNEQF
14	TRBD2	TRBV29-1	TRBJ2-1	SVRTSHQTSYNEQF
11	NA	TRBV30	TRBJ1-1	AWSVRINTEAF